This T cell receptor beta chain derives from a study of blood T cell repertoires in COVID-19. Whole-study context: There were acute and convalescent COVID-19 samples, and they came from the United States, Italy and Spain. In each case, the material was cDNA or gDNA derived from T cells, B-cell-depleted T cells, or PBMCs.

From germline, CDR1 is LNHNV and CDR2 YYDKDF (reference sequence). The CDR3 runs 14 residues. Trimming pared 0 bases from V and 2 bases from J, leaving 6 bases between. Original analysis: By means of reference gene primer amplification, nucleated cell counts were estimated. Method: immunoSEQ multiplex PCR; TCRdb's copy keeps in-frame clones and lacks some. V and J calls and clone size come straight from that table; D and trimming were deduced from the DNA. The sample has over 150,000 clones; about 79% are singletons. V usage is TRBV15 and J usage is TRBJ2-3; weak D call: TRBD1 (5 bases). The clonotype originates from a human donor in a cohort sampled during active COVID-19. The material sequenced was peripheral blood. The CDR3 DNA is TGTGCCACCAGCAGAGAACAGGTCACAGATACGCAGTATTTT. Its translation: CATSREQVTDTQYF.